The sequence of this T cell receptor beta chain was determined in a study of OX40 agonist ivuxolimab in advanced cancers. For the study in its entirety: Ivuxolimab was an agonistic, fully human IgG2 monoclonal antibody directed against OX40 (CD134), a costimulatory receptor. Of the roughly 50 dose-escalation patients, hepatocellular carcinoma was present in about 20, melanoma in approximately 15, renal cell carcinoma in 9 and head and neck cancer in 9. Patients were allowed to have had prior anti-PD-1, anti-PD-L1 or anti-CTLA-4 therapy, and around 37% of the dose-escalation patients had previously received checkpoint inhibitors. Three dose-escalation patients achieved partial responses, one with hepatocellular carcinoma and two with cutaneous melanoma. The monotherapy dose-escalation portion (N of about 50 patients) of the phase I ivuxolimab trial is reported in the paper. Intravenous ivuxolimab was administered to patients every 2 weeks at six dose levels: 0.01, 0.1, 0.3, 1.5, 3 and 10 mg/kg. The dose-escalation cohort was around 84% male with a mean age of about 54 years, ranging from 23 to 79. The point of sequencing TCRbeta in the periphery was to test whether ivuxolimab changed TCR sequence diversity and drove clonal T-cell expansion. The study at large found these results: In partial responders in the 0.1-3.0 mg/kg groups, normalized peripheral clonal expansion was found to be among the lowest, especially among CD8+ T cells. Low levels of normalized T-cell clonal expansion were also seen in some patients who did not respond. At doses of 0.1 to 3.0 mg/kg, clonal expansion of both CD4+ and CD8+ blood T cells was observed from baseline to week 6. The antigen specificity of the peripheral T cells that underwent clonal expansion was not determined. On average, CD8+ T cells showed more expanded clones than CD4+ T cells after ivuxolimab.

V and J are truncated by 4 bases and 6 bases respectively, leaving an intervening sequence of 14 bases. Sequences MNHNS (CDR1) and SASEGT (CDR2) are obtained from the germline V gene. CDR3 length: 14 amino acids, cysteine to phenylalanine. Just the 42-base CDR3 DNA is kept, in frame starting at base 1. Points on this clone: This clone's antigen is unknown. The record has no base qualities; no much larger clone is one base away.

Genomic DNA was isolated from the sorted cells so that the TCRbeta CDR3 region could be sequenced. The immunoSEQ Assay was used to sequence the TCRbeta CDR3 regions. What TCRdb holds here is the immuneACCESS table cut down to in-frame rearrangements. Part of the clones is not present; checked against another copy, under half of the missing clones reflect an unresolved V gene, and the others are unexplained. A total of some 60,000 clones appear in this sample, around 93% of them only once. The leading ten clones occupy roughly 13% of the sample. Patients with a history of autoimmune disease or receiving systemic immunosuppression were excluded from the trial. Peripheral blood for TCR sequencing was collected from all dose cohorts at baseline, on cycle 4 day 1, and on cycle 7 day 1. Samples came from an open-label, multicenter, first-in-human phase I dose-escalation trial of ivuxolimab. Adults with locally advanced or metastatic melanoma, renal cell, hepatocellular, or head and neck squamous cell carcinoma were enrolled in the trial. Before TCR sequencing, CD4+ and CD8+ T cells were separately sorted from peripheral blood.

The sequence is built from TRBV6-1 and TRBJ2-3; possibly the D gene is TRBD2, per 7 matching bases. The starting material was CD4+ or CD8+ T cells sorted from blood, obtained in a trial of the OX40 agonist ivuxolimab. This sequence was found in an adult with an advanced solid tumor such as melanoma, head and neck, liver or kidney cancer. The bases are TGTGCCAGCAGTGCCATCGGGGGGCCGGATACGCAGTATTTT. This is translated as CASSAIGGPDTQYF.